The 15 T cell receptor beta chains reported below all come from one sample, sequenced in a study of shared clonotypes between healthy human individuals. The data were produced by immunoSEQ multiplex PCR, yet TCRdb's version contains in-frame clones alone and is incomplete. The sample lists 1,400,000 or so clones, about 98.5% occurring once. The sample comprised naive CD4+ T cells sorted from blood. As for subset: CD45RA+ positively selected. The receptors derive from a man aged 30-40 years in good health.

Only one count was recorded for this clone. This chain connects TRBV6-5 to TRBJ2-2, with D possibly TRBD2 on 5 matching bases. CDR1 is MNHEY, CDR2 SVGAGI, per germline. The CDR3 loop spans 15 amino acids. Trimming took 7 bases from V and 4 from J, leaving 16 bases between them. The CDR3 spells CASTGRGDATGELFF. The CDR3 nucleotides read TGTGCCAGCACTGGGAGAGGCGACGCCACCGGGGAGCTGTTTTTT.

The J gene is TRBJ2-5, the V gene TRBV9; possibly TRBD2 for D (5 bases). Germline loops: CDR1 SGDLS, CDR2 YYNGEE. V shed 0 bases and J shed 3 bases, with 9 bases lying between them. The CDR3 has 14 amino acids. CDR3 bases: TGTGCCAGCAGCGTAGGGACTTACGAAGAGACCCAGTACTTC. It codes for CASSVGTYEETQYF.

This clone was observed a single time. The chain has TRBV18 and TRBJ1-1; TRBD1 matches at 8 bases. The germline V gene encodes CDR1 KGHSH and CDR2 LQKENI. This CDR3 region has 15 residues. J gave up 0 bases and V 2 bases, and 2 bases lay outside the gene matches. The DNA of the CDR3 is TGTGCCAGCTCACCAGGGACAGGTCTGAACACTGAAGCTTTCTTT. This sequence encodes CASSPGTGLNTEAFF.

Note on this clone: Relative to the germline gene, one junction end is altered; a read error may explain this. The CDR3 nucleotides read TGTGCCAGCAGTCTGGGTCCAGTCACCCGACCAGCGGACTTC. It is translated as CASSLGPVTRPADF. The chain uses TRBV6-5 and TRBJ2-7; tentatively, D is TRBD2 (5 bases). Germline V lookup: CDR1 MNHEY, CDR2 SVGAGI. The CDR3 length is 14 residues.

As for this clone: The sample has other DNA sequences that encode this CDR3 too. The V gene is TRBV28, the J gene TRBJ2-3, with 11 bases aligning to TRBD2. The CDR3 is made up of 14 amino acids. V lost 6 bases, J lost 1 base, and 0 bases stayed unmatched. The germline V gene encodes CDR1 MDHEN and CDR2 SYDVKM. The CDR3 DNA follows: TGTGCCAGCAGACTAGCGGGAGGCACAGATACGCAGTATTTT. This codes for CASRLAGGTDTQYF.

The chain has TRBV14 and TRBJ1-1; D might be TRBD1 (5 bases). CDR3 length: 17 residues. V dropped 0 bases and J dropped 0 bases, with 14 bases sitting between them. From germline, CDR1 is SGHDN and CDR2 FVKESK. CDR3 amino acids: CASSQDGWGQLNTEAFF. CDR3 nucleotide sequence: TGTGCCAGCAGCCAAGATGGTTGGGGCCAGTTGAACACTGAAGCTTTCTTT.

In this sample, this clone turned up once. The rearrangement links TRBV2 to TRBJ2-1; 14 positions agree with TRBD2. The CDR3 is 15 residues long. The germline V gene has CDR1 SNHLY and CDR2 FYNNEI. Trimming took 5 bases from V and 9 from J; bases not matched to a gene: 6. The CDR3 is CASSLGLAGGREQFF. CDR3 in DNA: TGTGCCAGCAGTCTAGGACTAGCGGGAGGCCGTGAGCAGTTCTTC.

This chain links TRBV20-1 with TRBJ2-1, with D perhaps matching TRBD1 (6 bases). The CDR3 length is 11 residues. V dropped 6 bases and J dropped 7 bases, with 10 bases sitting between them. CDR1 is DFQATT and CDR2 is SNEGSKA in the germline V gene (reference sequence). CDR3 residues: CSAGARNEQFF. DNA for the CDR3: TGCAGTGCGGGGGCGAGGAATGAGCAGTTCTTC.

Only one count was recorded for this clone. This chain joins TRBV9 and TRBJ2-3; 8 bases agree with TRBD1. The CDR3 sequence is 12 residues long. V was pared by 0 bases and J by 10 bases, with 1 base of the junction left unmatched. Per the germline V gene, CDR1 is SGDLS and CDR2 is YYNGEE. In DNA, the CDR3 is TGTGCCAGCAGCGTAGACAGGGGGGCGCAGTATTTT. Translated, it gives CASSVDRGAQYF.

The J gene is TRBJ2-2, the V gene TRBV18, with D tentatively TRBD2 (5 bases). This CDR3 spans 16 amino acids. V was cut by 6 bases and J by 6 bases, with 20 bases left in between. Germline V lookup: CDR1 KGHSH, CDR2 LQKENI. The CDR3 DNA is TGTGCCAGCTCTACGTTGGTGGAACGAGCGGCCGGGGAGCTGTTTTTT. This sequence encodes CASSTLVERAAGELFF.

The genes are TRBV18 and TRBJ2-2; possible D gene TRBD1, 5 bases. V dropped 2 bases and J dropped 2 bases, with 12 bases sitting between them. The CDR3 is 16 amino acids. CDR1 is KGHSH, CDR2 LQKENI, per germline. The CDR3: CASSPYLQGNTGELFF. CDR3 nucleotide sequence: TGTGCCAGCTCACCATATCTTCAGGGTAACACCGGGGAGCTGTTTTTT.

The rearrangement uses TRBV6-6 and TRBJ2-2, with 8 bases identical to TRBD2. There are 15 residues in the CDR3. J lost 0 bases, V lost 5 bases, and 2 bases had no gene match. Germline V gene sequence: CDR1 MNHNY, CDR2 SVGAGI (reference sequence). The CDR3, as DNA: TGTGCCAGCAGTCAACTAGCGGCGAACACCGGGGAGCTGTTTTTT. Translated, it gives CASSQLAANTGELFF.

The chain uses TRBV5-6 and TRBJ2-7; no clear D. The CDR3 has 13 residues. Germline V gene sequence: CDR1 SGHDT, CDR2 YYEEEE. The V end lost 4 bases, the J end lost 6 bases, and 14 bases lay between the germline ends. The CDR3 DNA sequence: TGTGCCAGCAGCCGCAATCCCCCATTCGAGCAGTACTTC. Its protein product is CASSRNPPFEQYF.

The chain carries TRBV18 and TRBJ2-5, with a tentative D call TRBD2 (5 bases). Germline CDR1 reads KGHSH; CDR2 reads LQKENI. There are 17 residues in the CDR3. V lost 1 base and J lost 9, with 24 bases in between. CDR3 nucleotides: TGTGCCAGCTCACCACTATCGCTAGCTACCTTAGGTGGGGCCCAGTACTTC. Translation: CASSPLSLATLGGAQYF.

The chain's CDR3 is CASSPTQGKNDEQYF. CDR3 in DNA: TGTGCCAGCAGCCCCACTCAAGGGAAGAACGACGAGCAGTACTTC. This chain uses TRBV11-1 with TRBJ2-7; D is undetermined. This CDR3 has 15 amino acids. Trimming removed 5 bases at V and 5 bases at J, with 19 bases between. Per the germline V gene, CDR1 is SGHAT and CDR2 is FQDESV (reference sequence).